The text below deals with one T cell receptor (beta chain). Antigen: not known. Anti-CD3/anti-CD28 beads served as a nonspecific positive control stimulus. CD4+ T cells upregulating both CD40 ligand and CD69 were sorted as responding cells. Donors were HIV-1-infected adults who began suppressive ART during chronic infection. Donors had undetectable plasma HIV-1 RNA, under 50 copies/mL, for 4+ years. Donors had CD4+ T cell counts above 400 cells/uL and were CMV-seropositive. V was pared by 10 bases and J by 6 bases, with 7 bases of the junction left unmatched. The germline V gene has CDR1 MNHEY and CDR2 SVGAGI. The CDR3 consists of 14 residues. Sequencing used immunoSEQ version 4 in survey mode. Clones were read by immunoSEQ multiplex PCR, and TCRdb kept only the in-frame ones, dropping some. Here the sample spans 35,000 to 40,000 clones, over 80% being singletons. This sample was included in a study of persistence of HIV-infected CD4 T cells. At the level of the study: Blood samples, up to roughly 200 mL, came from multiple time points, except two leukapheresis donors sampled once.

Sequences were derived from CD4+ T cells sorted from PBMCs after roughly 17-hour stimulation, sampled from a patient who received antiretroviral therapy. The V call is TRBV6-5, the J call TRBJ1-6; 9 nucleotides align to TRBD1. This clonotype originated in an adult man with HIV who was CMV-seropositive. Here the CDR3 DNA reads TGTGCCACGGCTAGGGACAGGGTTAATTCACCCCTCCACTTT. The encoded protein is CATARDRVNSPLHF.